This entry is about one T cell receptor (beta chain). Antigen: not known. This entry belongs to a study of T-cell reconstitution after alpha-beta-depleted transplantation in children. Study-wide results and caveats: The authors attributed T-cell counts and diversity one year after transplant mostly to newly produced T cells. Reportedly, alpha-beta T cells present about two months post-transplant originated from several hundred expanded clones of graft origin. TCRbeta diversity was high at day 60 in some patients (a result of surviving recipient T cells and thymic progenitors).

This CDR3 region has 12 residues. V lost 6 bases and J lost 15, with 17 bases in between. Germline CDR1 is LNHDA and CDR2 is SQIVND (reference sequence). TCRbeta library construction was performed incorporating unique molecular identifiers. TCRdb recomputed calls from the PCR reads with MiXCR, one row per CDR3 protein. The table has 450,000 to 600,000 distinct CDR3 sequences, roughly a tenth seen once. The chain recombines TRBV19 with TRBJ1-4; no clear D. The receptor was derived from a child aged 2-9 years with inherited bone marrow failure, due to receive a stem cell transplant. This material consisted of PBMCs, taken before TCRalphabeta/CD19-depleted stem cell transplant. The CDR3 is CASSGVRGRVFF. The CDR3 region has the DNA TGTGCCAGTAGCGGAGTAAGAGGAAGGGTGTTTTTT.